Shown below are 15 T cell receptor beta chains from a single sample sequenced in a study of blood T cell repertoires in COVID-19. The table came from immunoSEQ multiplex PCR; TCRdb's copy has only in-frame clones and leaves some out. Counted here are 70,000 to 90,000 clones, 88% occurring once; the ten biggest clones make up nearly 45%. Sequenced material: peripheral blood. These receptors were taken from a human donor in a cohort sampled during active COVID-19.

This clone has only a few counts. The chain joins TRBV3-1 (or the pseudogene TRBV3-2) to TRBJ1-6; 7 bases line up with TRBD1. Germline CDR1 LGHDT, CDR2 YNNKEL (reference sequence). The CDR3 extends over 16 amino acids. The V and J ends lost 0 bases and 5 bases, in that order; junction bases with no gene match: 4. CDR3 coding DNA: TGTGCCAGCAGCCAAGAATTAGGGACAGATAATTCACCCCTCCACTTT. Translating it yields CASSQELGTDNSPLHF.

This chain uses TRBV15 with TRBJ2-7, with D perhaps TRBD2 (6 bases). Looked up from germline, CDR1 is LNHNV and CDR2 is YYDKDF (reference sequence). V was shortened by 1 base and J by 1 base, with 8 bases between the two germline ends. The CDR3 contains 14 residues. CDR3 amino acids: CATSRGGGSYEQYF. The CDR3 nucleotides read TGTGCCACCAGCAGAGGTGGGGGGTCCTACGAGCAGTACTTC.

The chain recombines TRBV27 with TRBJ1-2; no firm D call. Looked up from germline, CDR1 is MNHEY and CDR2 is SMNVEV (reference sequence). V lost 6 bases to trimming and J lost 8 bases, with 16 bases between them. The CDR3 length is 13 residues. CDR3 DNA: TGTGCCAGCAGCAGCCGTGAGGGTCGGGGCTACACCTTC. Its protein is CASSSREGRGYTF.

The rearrangement uses TRBV12-3 or TRBV12-4 and TRBJ2-1, with D tentatively TRBD1 (6 bases). The germline V and J ends were trimmed by 5 bases and 7 bases, with 9 bases remaining between them. CDR3 length equals 12 residues. The CDR3 nucleotides are TGTGCCAGCAGTGTGCAGGGGAATGAGCAGTTCTTC. Encoded protein: CASSVQGNEQFF.

This chain links TRBV10-3 with TRBJ2-7; 15 nucleotides line up with TRBD2. Germline V gene lookup returns CDR1 ENHRY and CDR2 SYGVKD. Trimming cost V 2 bases and J 4 bases; bases outside gene matches: 0. The CDR3 consists of 15 residues. CDR3 DNA: TGTGCCATCAGTGAGGGGACTAGCGGGAGGTACGAGCAGTACTTC. Translating it yields CAISEGTSGRYEQYF.

This chain connects TRBV4-1 to TRBJ1-3; TRBD1 is a possible D gene (6 bases). The CDR3 runs 16 residues. Trimming removed 0 bases at V and 4 bases at J, with 13 bases between. Germline V CDR1 and CDR2: MGHRA, YSYEKL. The CDR3 DNA is TGCGCCAGCAGCCAAGACCCTGGGACAAAAGGAAACACCATATATTTT. This encodes CASSQDPGTKGNTIYF.

This clone appeared a single time. The chain carries TRBV19 and TRBJ1-1; 7 positions match TRBD1. The junction had 8 bases not matched to a gene; V was cut back by 7 bases and J by 6 bases. This CDR3 region has 13 residues. The germline V gene encodes CDR1 LNHDA and CDR2 SQIVND (reference sequence). The CDR3 reads CASTIQTGPEAFF. CDR3 in DNA: TGTGCCAGTACCATTCAGACAGGGCCTGAAGCTTTCTTT. Variable domain in full (rest from reference TRBV19 and TRBJ1-1): DGGITQSPKYLFRKEGQNVTLSCEQNLNHDAMYWYRQDPGQGLRLIYYSQIVNDFQKGDIAEGYSVSREKKESFPLTVTSAQKNPTAFYLCASTIQTGPEAFFGQGTRLTVV.

This clone was observed once. The chain joins TRBV12-3 or TRBV12-4 to TRBJ2-3; D perhaps matches TRBD1 (6 bases). The V end lost 6 bases, the J end lost 6 bases, and 13 bases lay between the germline ends. This CDR3 region has 13 residues. CDR3 sequence reads: CASSRGEGDTQYF. The CDR3 DNA reads TGTGCCAGCAGCAGGGGAGAGGGGGATACGCAGTATTTT.

The gene calls are TRBV7-2 and TRBJ1-1, with D tentatively TRBD1 (5 bases). There are 12 residues in the CDR3. V shed 1 base and J shed 11 bases, with 11 bases lying between them. The germline gives CDR1 SGHTA, CDR2 FQGNSA. The CDR3 DNA is TGTGCCAGCAGCTTAGAAGACAGAAGGGCTTTCTTT. Protein sequence: CASSLEDRRAFF.

V is TRBV12-3 or TRBV12-4 and J is TRBJ2-2; no reliable D call. This CDR3 is built from 12 residues. Trimming removed 5 bases at V and 6 bases at J, with 7 bases between. CDR3 sequence (DNA): TGTGCCAGCAGTGTATCGGCCGGGGAGCTGTTTTTT. It codes for CASSVSAGELFF.

The chain links TRBV6-5 to TRBJ1-2; no reliable D call. Germline V gene data show CDR1 as MNHEY and CDR2 as SVGAGI. This CDR3 is built from 14 residues. Trimming cost V 7 bases and J 3 bases, with 15 bases left between them. In DNA, the CDR3 is TGTGCCAGCACCCCGGGTCCCGGGTACTATGGCTACACCTTC. This encodes CASTPGPGYYGYTF.

The chain is built from TRBV2 and TRBJ2-3, with 7 positions matching TRBD2. CDR1 is SNHLY, CDR2 FYNNEI, per germline. The CDR3 is 14 amino acids. J gave up 1 base and V 4 bases, and 2 bases lay outside the gene matches. In DNA form, the CDR3 reads TGTGCCAGCAGTGTTACTAGCGGCACAGATACGCAGTATTTT. It translates to CASSVTSGTDTQYF.

This chain links TRBV5-1 with TRBJ2-7, with D possibly being TRBD2 (5 bases). Per germline, CDR1 SGHRS and CDR2 YFSETQ. Trimming removed 0 bases at V and 0 bases at J, with 7 bases between. This CDR3 is built from 14 residues. The CDR3 sequence is CASSLVRASYEQYF. As DNA, the CDR3 is TGCGCCAGCAGCTTGGTGCGGGCCTCCTACGAGCAGTACTTC.

This clone was seen only once. In nucleotides, the CDR3 is TGTGCCAGCAGCCGGTCAGGGAACACTGAAGCTTTCTTT. Translated: CASSRSGNTEAFF. The chain combines TRBV12-3 or TRBV12-4 with TRBJ1-1; D is unresolved. Trimming pared 6 bases from V and 1 base from J, leaving 9 bases between. The CDR3 totals 13 residues.

This chain connects TRBV7-3 to TRBJ2-3, with D tentatively TRBD2 (6 bases). The V gene lost 5 bases and the J gene lost 0 bases, with 6 bases spanning the gap. CDR3 length: 13 amino acids. CDR1 and CDR2 from the germline V gene are SGHTA and FQGTGA. CDR3 sequence (DNA): TGTGCCAGCAGCGGGACTAGCACAGATACGCAGTATTTT. Protein product: CASSGTSTDTQYF. The full variable domain, its missing parts supplied by reference TRBV7-3 and TRBJ2-3, is GAGVSQTPSNKVTEKGKYVELRCDPISGHTALYWYRQSLGQGPEFLIYFQGTGAADDSGLPNDRFFAVRPEGSVSTLKIQRTERGDSAVYLCASSGTSTDTQYFGPGTRLTVL.